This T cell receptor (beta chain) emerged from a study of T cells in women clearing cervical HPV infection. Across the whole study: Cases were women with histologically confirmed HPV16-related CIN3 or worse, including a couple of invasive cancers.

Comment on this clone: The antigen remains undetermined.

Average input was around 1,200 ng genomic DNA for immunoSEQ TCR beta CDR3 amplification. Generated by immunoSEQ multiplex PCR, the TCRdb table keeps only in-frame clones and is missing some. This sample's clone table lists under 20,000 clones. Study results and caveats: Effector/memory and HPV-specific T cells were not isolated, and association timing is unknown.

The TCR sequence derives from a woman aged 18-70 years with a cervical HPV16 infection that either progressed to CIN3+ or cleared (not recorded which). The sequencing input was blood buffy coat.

CDR3: CASSFGRGTVYGYTF. CDR3 DNA (partial): TGTGCCAGCAGCTTTGGGCGCGGGACAGTCTATGGC. The chain couples TRBV5-6 to TRBJ1-2, with 7 bases matching TRBD1. The CDR3 extends 3 residues past the end of the read, so its final part is completed from the germline J gene. CDR1 and CDR2 (germline): SGHDT, YYEEEE. The CDR3 loop spans 15 amino acids. V dropped 2 bases and J dropped 4; count of bases not matched to a gene: 8. Using reference TRBV5-6 and TRBJ1-2 for the parts outside the CDR3, the full variable domain is DAGVTQSPTHLIKTRGQQVTLRCSPKSGHDTVSWYQQALGQGPQFIFQYYEEEERQRGNFPDRFSGHQFPNYSSELNVNALLLGDSALYLCASSFGRGTVYGYTFGSGTRLTVV.